What follows are 26 T cell receptor beta chains derived from one specimen sequenced in a study of T cells in Graves' hyperthyroidism and ophthalmopathy. Regions amplified from RNA transcripts were the TCR beta CDR3 regions. The HTBI primer set drove a first-round RT-PCR of the TCR CDR3. TCRdb independently ran MiXCR on the multiplex PCR reads; one entry per CDR3 protein. The data show almost 350,000 distinct CDR3 sequences, 15% to 20% seen once. The sequencing input was blood. The receptors come from a woman aged 35 to 49 with Graves' ophthalmopathy.

This clonotype came up many times. The chain has TRBV5-1 and TRBJ2-7; 15 nucleotides agree with TRBD2. CDR3 length equals 16 residues. Looked up from germline, CDR1 is SGHRS and CDR2 is YFSETQ. Trimming at V came to 4 bases and at J to 5 bases, leaving 7 bases not matched to a gene. For the CDR3, the DNA is TGCGCCAGCAGCCTGGGGACTAGCGGGAGGCTCCACGAGCAGTACTTC. Amino acid sequence: CASSLGTSGRLHEQYF. Together with reference TRBV5-1 and TRBJ2-7, the CDR3 gives the full variable domain: KAGVTQTPRYLIKTRGQQVTLSCSPISGHRSVSWYQQTPGQGLQFLFEYFSETQRNKGNFPGRFSGRQFSNSRSEMNVSTLELGDSALYLCASSLGTSGRLHEQYFGPGTRLTVT.

The sample holds many counts of this clonotype. With a much larger clone just one base away, this may be a read error. The chain joins TRBV27 to TRBJ2-2; no definite D call. The CDR3 contains 11 residues. The germline V and J ends were trimmed by 1 base and 7 bases, with 1 base remaining between them. The germline V gene has CDR1 MNHEY and CDR2 SMNVEV (reference sequence). This CDR3 is CASSLFGELFF. CDR3 DNA: TGTGCCAGCAGTTTATTCGGGGAGCTGTTTTTT.

The chain uses TRBV20-1 and TRBJ1-1; the D is unclear. The CDR3 is 13 amino acids. V was trimmed by 8 bases and J by 3 bases, leaving 16 bases between them. Germline CDR1 is DFQATT and CDR2 is SNEGSKA (reference sequence). For the CDR3, the DNA is TGCAGTTCACGGGTAGGGTCGGACACTGAAGCTTTCTTT. Encoded protein: CSSRVGSDTEAFF.

This sequence joins TRBV12-3 or TRBV12-4 and TRBJ1-6, with 7 bases that match TRBD1. The junction had 8 bases not matched to a gene; V was cut back by 8 bases and J by 10 bases. This CDR3 region has 13 residues. The chain's CDR3 is CASQAGGGSPLHF. The CDR3 region has the DNA TGTGCCAGCCAGGCAGGGGGAGGATCACCCCTCCACTTT.

This clonotype was counted ten times or more. V is TRBV6-1 and J is TRBJ2-7; D is unclear. The CDR3 has 13 amino acids. V was trimmed by 3 bases and J by 5 bases, leaving 11 bases between them. CDR1 is MNHNS and CDR2 is SASEGT in the germline V gene. Here the CDR3 reads CASSDLPRDEQYF. CDR3 DNA: TGTGCCAGCAGTGACCTACCCCGGGACGAGCAGTACTTC.

This clonotype was seen repeatedly, ten times or more. The CDR3 coding sequence is TGTGCCAGCAGTGAAGGGGGACTACTGAATCAGCCCCAGCATTTT. Translated, it gives CASSEGGLLNQPQHF. J is TRBJ1-5 and V is TRBV6-1, with D possibly matching TRBD1 (5 bases). V lost 1 base and J lost 4, with 11 bases in between. The CDR3 length is 15 residues. Per the germline V gene, CDR1 is MNHNS and CDR2 is SASEGT.

This clonotype has more than one count but fewer than ten. J is TRBJ1-2 and V is TRBV5-1; D is unclear. CDR3 length: 14 amino acids. Per the germline V gene, CDR1 is SGHRS and CDR2 is YFSETQ. V lost 5 bases and J 2 bases, leaving 13 bases between the germline ends. CDR3 residues: CASRTGDINYGYTF. The CDR3 DNA is TGCGCCAGCAGGACCGGGGATATAAACTATGGCTACACCTTC.

This chain links TRBV11-1 with TRBJ2-7; D tentatively fits TRBD1 or TRBD2 (6 bases each). V was trimmed by 4 bases and J by 3 bases, leaving 16 bases between them. CDR3 length: 15 amino acids. The germline gives CDR1 SGHAT, CDR2 FQDESV (reference sequence). CDR3 residues: CASSSRDTLGYEQYF. The CDR3 bases are TGTGCCAGCAGCTCGCGGGACACCCTGGGCTACGAGCAGTACTTC.

This clonotype has a count of ten or more. The genes are TRBV7-2 and TRBJ1-1; D perhaps matches TRBD1 (6 bases). The CDR3 contains 14 residues. In germline, CDR1 is SGHTA, CDR2 FQGNSA. V was cut by 5 bases and J by 3 bases, with 13 bases left in between. Here the CDR3 reads CASSPLQGYTEAFF. The CDR3 DNA reads TGTGCCAGCAGCCCTCTACAGGGCTACACTGAAGCTTTCTTT.

A single count supports this clonotype. Germline is not matched at one junction end, which may reflect a read error. V usage is TRBV11-2 and J usage is TRBJ1-1; the match to TRBD1 covers 12 bases. CDR1 and CDR2 (germline): SGHAT, FQNNGV. The CDR3 covers 15 residues. This CDR3 reads CASSLDGTGGTEAFF. The CDR3 DNA sequence: TGTGCCAGCAGCTTAGATGGGACAGGGGGCACTGAGGCTTTCTTT.

This clonotype was detected many times. The chain joins TRBV5-1 to TRBJ2-7; possible D gene TRBD1, 5 bases. This CDR3 contains 15 residues. Germline V lookup: CDR1 SGHRS, CDR2 YFSETQ. Trimming removed 0 bases from V and 3 bases from J, with 13 bases in between. The CDR3 region is CASSLGESGFYEQYF. The DNA for the CDR3 is TGCGCCAGCAGCTTGGGCGAGTCAGGGTTCTACGAGCAGTACTTC. The whole variable domain, remainder taken from reference TRBV5-1 and TRBJ2-7, is KAGVTQTPRYLIKTRGQQVTLSCSPISGHRSVSWYQQTPGQGLQFLFEYFSETQRNKGNFPGRFSGRQFSNSRSEMNVSTLELGDSALYLCASSLGESGFYEQYFGPGTRLTVT.

This chain joins TRBV29-1 and TRBJ2-5; D is tentatively TRBD1 or TRBD2 (6 bases each). CDR1 SQVTM and CDR2 ANQGSEA come from the germline V gene. This CDR3 spans 12 amino acids. V was trimmed by 7 bases and J by 2 bases, leaving 11 bases between them. CDR3: CSAGGTQETQYF. The CDR3 nucleotides read TGCAGCGCTGGGGGGACACAAGAGACCCAGTACTTC.

The chain recombines TRBV5-4 with TRBJ1-1; 7 nucleotides match TRBD1. Germline-derived CDR1 and CDR2 are SGHNT and YYREEE (reference sequence). With V trimmed by 3 bases and J by 0 bases, 14 bases remained unmatched. The CDR3 runs 18 residues. The CDR3 here is CASSSEPTTGTMNTEAFF. CDR3 DNA: TGTGCCAGCAGCTCCGAACCTACGACAGGGACTATGAACACTGAAGCTTTCTTT.

This clonotype was found many times. In DNA form, the CDR3 reads TGCAGTGCTAGAGAGGGAGGGTTCGGCAATCAGCCCCAGCATTTT. Protein product: CSAREGGFGNQPQHF. The chain joins TRBV20-1 to TRBJ1-5, with D unresolved. Germline V gene sequence: CDR1 DFQATT, CDR2 SNEGSKA (reference sequence). This CDR3 has 15 amino acids. V shed 0 bases and J shed 2 bases, with 11 bases lying between them.

Many counts were recorded for this clonotype. This rearrangement joins TRBV6-1 to TRBJ2-5; 8 bases agree with TRBD1. The CDR3 totals 15 residues. Germline V gene lookup returns CDR1 MNHNS and CDR2 SASEGT. The trim removed 3 bases at V and 1 base at J, leaving 4 bases unmatched. The CDR3 protein is CASSELQGAQETQYF. For the CDR3, the DNA is TGTGCCAGCAGTGAGCTCCAGGGGGCCCAAGAGACCCAGTACTTC.

This clonotype was counted at least ten times. V gene TRBV5-4 combines with J gene TRBJ2-7, with 9 bases identical to TRBD1. Germline V CDR1 and CDR2: SGHNT, YYREEE (reference sequence). J gave up 3 bases and V 4 bases, and 5 bases lay outside the gene matches. The CDR3 has 14 residues. The CDR3 sequence is CASSARGQGYEQYF. The CDR3 nucleotides are TGTGCCAGCAGCGCCCGGGGACAGGGCTACGAGCAGTACTTC.

The chain is built from TRBV2 and TRBJ2-5, with a possible D match to TRBD2 (5 bases). Germline loops: CDR1 SNHLY, CDR2 FYNNEI. Trimming removed 3 bases from V and 3 bases from J, with 14 bases in between. The CDR3 runs to 15 residues. The CDR3 loop is CASSELLREEETQYF. CDR3 DNA: TGTGCCAGCAGTGAGCTTCTTCGGGAAGAAGAGACCCAGTACTTC. The entire variable domain, with the rest obtained from reference TRBV2 and TRBJ2-5, is as follows: EPEVTQTPSHQVTQMGQEVILRCVPISNHLYFYWYRQILGQKVEFLVSFYNNEISEKSEIFDDQFSVERPDGSNFTLKIRSTKLEDSAMYFCASSELLREEETQYFGPGTRLLVL.

The chain couples TRBV6-1 to TRBJ2-2, with TRBD2 identical over 8 bases. Per the germline V gene, CDR1 is MNHNS and CDR2 is SASEGT. The CDR3 extends over 15 amino acids. J lost 6 bases, V lost 6 bases, and 9 bases had no gene match. DNA for the CDR3: TGTGCCAGCAGGGGAGCGGGAGAGGGTCCCGGGGAGCTGTTTTTT. Protein product: CASRGAGEGPGELFF.

The sample holds many counts of this clonotype. This chain connects TRBV6-1 to TRBJ2-7, with 8 bases lining up with TRBD2. The length of the CDR3 is 12 residues. The V segment lost 3 bases and the J segment 9 bases; nucleotides outside the gene matches: 4. The germline CDR1 and CDR2 sequences are MNHNS and SASEGT. The CDR3: CASSDGLAVQYF. The CDR3 coding sequence is TGTGCCAGCAGTGACGGACTAGCCGTGCAGTACTTC.

This clonotype has only a few counts. The rearrangement links TRBV4-1 to TRBJ1-2, with D tentatively TRBD1 (5 bases). Germline V gene data show CDR1 as MGHRA and CDR2 as YSYEKL. This CDR3 is built from 15 residues. The germline V and J ends were trimmed by 1 base and 7 bases, with 16 bases remaining between them. DNA for the CDR3: TGCGCCAGCAGCCAAGGAATGGGGGAGAGGGGTGGCTACACCTTC. It encodes CASSQGMGERGGYTF.

This clonotype was counted ten times or more. The CDR3 is CASGVGGPVTEAFF. Written as DNA, the CDR3 is TGTGCCAGCGGGGTAGGAGGCCCGGTCACTGAAGCTTTCTTT. The genes are TRBV27 and TRBJ1-1; D gene uncertain. The length of the CDR3 is 14 residues. Trimming took 8 bases from V and 4 from J, leaving 17 bases between them. Germline V lookup: CDR1 MNHEY, CDR2 SMNVEV (reference sequence).

The chain joins TRBV4-3 to TRBJ2-7; D is possibly TRBD2 (6 bases). Trimming removed 0 bases from V and 0 bases from J, with 15 bases in between. Germline V gene sequence: CDR1 LGHNA, CDR2 YSLEER. The CDR3 runs to 17 residues. CDR3 residues: CASSQDLGRGFSYEQYF. DNA for the CDR3: TGCGCCAGCAGCCAAGATCTCGGGCGGGGCTTCTCCTACGAGCAGTACTTC.

This clonotype was recorded many times. The chain carries TRBV3-1 and TRBJ2-7; 9 positions match TRBD1. The junction had 4 bases not matched to a gene; V was cut back by 1 base and J by 3 bases. Germline CDR1 reads LGHDT; CDR2 reads YNNKEL (reference sequence). CDR3 length: 15 residues. The DNA of the CDR3 is TGTGCCAGCAGCCAAGCAGCGGGACAGGGCTACGAGCAGTACTTC. It translates to CASSQAAGQGYEQYF.

This clonotype occurred many times. The chain is built from TRBV6-1 and TRBJ2-5; D gene ambiguous. CDR3 length equals 13 residues. The V gene lost 6 bases and the J gene lost 2 bases, with 10 bases spanning the gap. CDR1 MNHNS and CDR2 SASEGT come from the germline V gene. CDR3 sequence (DNA): TGTGCCAGCAGCCCACCTCGGCAAGAGACCCAGTACTTC. This codes for CASSPPRQETQYF.

This clonotype was seen at least ten times. Here the CDR3 reads CASSKTSGRSYEQYF. The CDR3 bases are TGTGCCAGCAGTAAGACTAGCGGGAGATCCTACGAGCAGTACTTC. The chain employs TRBV2 and TRBJ2-7, with 12 bases matching TRBD2. The CDR3 length is 15 residues. Germline lookup yields CDR1 SNHLY and CDR2 FYNNEI. The J segment lost 1 base and the V segment lost 5 bases, leaving 3 bases of the junction unmatched.

This clonotype has at least ten counts. The rearrangement links TRBV6-1 to TRBJ2-7; the D gene could be TRBD1 or TRBD2 (7 bases each). CDR3 length: 15 amino acids. V lost 3 bases to trimming and J lost 6 bases, with 18 bases between them. Germline CDR1 is MNHNS and CDR2 is SASEGT. This chain's CDR3 is CASSDLGGPGGEQYF. CDR3 bases: TGTGCCAGCAGTGACCTGGGAGGGCCAGGGGGCGAGCAGTACTTC.